The source of this TCR beta chain is a study of shared clonotypes between healthy human individuals. As concerns this clone: What it recognizes is unknown.

Germline V gives CDR1 SNHLY, CDR2 FYNNEI. The CDR3 length is 14 residues. Losses at the gene ends were 8 bases for V and 3 bases for J; bases not matched to a gene: 7. Only in-frame clones appear in the TCRdb table, and some are missing; sequencing was by immunoSEQ multiplex PCR. The sample lists millions of clones, 85% to 95% occurring once. Overall study findings and caveats: An effect of sequencing depth on clonotype sharing among donors was expected.

The TCR originated in a man between 18 and 35 years old in good health. J is TRBJ2-7 and V is TRBV2, with 10 bases fitting TRBD2. The sequenced sample consisted of naive CD4+ T cells sorted from blood. The subset is: CD45RA+ positively selected. CDR3 loop: CASGLAEGSYEQYF. The CDR3 DNA is TGTGCCAGCGGACTAGCGGAGGGGAGCTACGAGCAGTACTTC.